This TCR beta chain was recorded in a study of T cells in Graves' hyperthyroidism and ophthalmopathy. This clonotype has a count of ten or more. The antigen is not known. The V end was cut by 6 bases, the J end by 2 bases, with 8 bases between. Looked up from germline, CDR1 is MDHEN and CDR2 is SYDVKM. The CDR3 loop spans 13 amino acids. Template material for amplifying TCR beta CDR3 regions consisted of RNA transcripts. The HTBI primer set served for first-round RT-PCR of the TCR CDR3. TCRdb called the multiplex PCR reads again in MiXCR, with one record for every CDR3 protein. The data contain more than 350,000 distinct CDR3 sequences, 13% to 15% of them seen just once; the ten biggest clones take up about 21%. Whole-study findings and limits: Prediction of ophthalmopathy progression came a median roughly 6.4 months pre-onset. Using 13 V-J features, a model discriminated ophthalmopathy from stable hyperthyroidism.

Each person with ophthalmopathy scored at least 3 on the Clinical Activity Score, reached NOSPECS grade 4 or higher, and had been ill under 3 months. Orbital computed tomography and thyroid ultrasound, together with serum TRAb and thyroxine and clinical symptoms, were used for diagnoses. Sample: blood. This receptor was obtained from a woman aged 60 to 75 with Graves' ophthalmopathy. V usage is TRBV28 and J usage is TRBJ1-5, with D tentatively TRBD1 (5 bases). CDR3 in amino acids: CASRGDGNQPQHF. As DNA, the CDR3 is TGTGCCAGCAGGGGGGACGGCAATCAGCCCCAGCATTTT.